This T cell receptor beta chain came from a study of tumor-infiltrating lymphocytes in primary liver carcinoma. Bulk tissue was left unsorted, and RNA and DNA were co-extracted from about 21-30 mg of it. The CDR3 is 14 amino acids. Germline V CDR1 and CDR2: SGHRS, YFSETQ. Trimming left V 0 bases short and J 5 bases short, with 9 bases between. The researchers produced TCR beta cDNA from roughly 550 ng total RNA with a constant-region primer. Each TCR beta library was derived from three nested multiplex PCR rounds that employed slightly modified ARM-PCR. The study ran its first two PCR rounds for approximately 10 cycles each, using TRBV1-TRBV30 forward primers and a C-beta reverse primer. Each CDR3 protein is one row after TCRdb ran MiXCR on the multiplex PCR reads. The table includes about 59,000 distinct CDR3 sequences, around 64% detected once.

The clonotype was recovered from a man in his forties with primary liver carcinoma and hepatitis B virus infection. The sample comprised liver tumor tissue from sampling region 2. Subset in this sample: tumor region T2, inferior pole. The chain uses TRBV5-1 and TRBJ1-5, with D uncertain. CDR3 protein: CASSLDSNDQPQHF. CDR3 coding DNA: TGCGCCAGCAGCTTGGACAGTAACGATCAGCCCCAGCATTTT.